The T cell receptor beta chain under discussion was sequenced for a study of Ad26.COV2.S vaccination and SARS-CoV-2 variants. The treatment here: some 20 received Ad26.COV2.S at low or high dose, single or two shots; about 5 received placebo; per-sample allocation not given. Material that was analyzed had been drawn on day 63 after the first vaccine or placebo injection. The method was immunoSEQ multiplex PCR; TCRdb's version includes in-frame clones alone and lacks a portion of them. The sample consists of around 300,000 clones, around nine tenths of them appearing once. CDR1 is SGHNT, CDR2 YYREEE, per germline (reference sequence). The CDR3 runs to 17 residues. Trimming removed 3 bases from V and 0 bases from J, with 18 bases in between.

The sequencing used peripheral blood, collected in a trial of Ad26.COV2.S vaccine versus placebo. The chain employs TRBV5-4 and TRBJ1-2, with a possible D match to TRBD1 (5 bases). The receptor's source is a person between 18 and 65 years old who received the Ad26.COV2.S COVID-19 vaccine or a placebo. The CDR3 spells CASSSGGVGGTNYGYTF. The CDR3 nucleotides read TGTGCCAGCAGCTCTGGGGGAGTGGGGGGTACTAACTATGGCTACACCTTC.